Listed below are T cell receptor beta chains from one sample, sequenced in a study of cytomegalovirus exposure and HLA in healthy donors. This table comes from immunoSEQ multiplex PCR, and its TCRdb copy is limited to in-frame clones, with some not included. Here the sample spans hundreds of thousands of clones, around four fifths being singletons. The specimen sequenced was PBMCs. The receptors here all came from a woman between 18 and 29 years old in good health and CMV-seronegative. CDR3s include the opening cysteine and the closing phenylalanine or tryptophan. D genes are given only for firm matches. Clone size, where shown, is once, few, many, or a class for clones that have expanded.

>TRBV29-1|once|TRBD2|TRBJ2-7
CSVEDSGTFEQYF
TGCAGCGTTGAAGATAGCGGGACGTTCGAGCAGTACTTC
>TRBV27|NA|NA|TRBJ2-3
CASRVAVLNTDTQYF
TGTGCCAGCAGGGTGGCGGTGTTGAACACAGATACGCAGTATTTT
>TRBV29-1|few|NA|TRBJ1-1
CSVRLTNTEAFF
TGCAGCGTTCGACTTACGAACACTGAAGCTTTCTTT
>TRBV30|NA|TRBD1|TRBJ1-6
CAWSPTGGGSPLHF
TGTGCCTGGAGCCCGACAGGGGGCGGGTCACCCCTCCACTTT
>TRBV27|few|NA|TRBJ1-1
CASSPETGRDTEAFF
TGTGCCAGCAGTCCCGAAACAGGGAGGGACACTGAAGCTTTCTTT
>TRBV6-1|NA|TRBD1|TRBJ1-2
CASSLHRQGGGYTF
TGTGCCAGCAGTCTCCACCGACAGGGAGGGGGCTACACCTTC
>TRBV27|NA|NA|TRBJ1-1
CASSLQTGNTEAFF
TGTGCCAGCAGTCTGCAGACAGGGAACACTGAAGCTTTCTTT
>TRBV30|NA|TRBD2|TRBJ2-5
CAWRPLGGSLPETQYF
TGTGCCTGGAGGCCCTTGGGCGGGAGCTTACCGGAGACCCAGTACTTC
>TRBV10-3|NA|NA|TRBJ1-5
CAISEEVLGPQHF
TGTGCCATCAGTGAGGAAGTCCTCGGGCCCCAGCATTTT
>TRBV5-1|NA|NA|TRBJ1-2
CASSRRTADGYTF
TGCGCCAGCAGTAGAAGGACAGCAGATGGCTACACCTTC
>TRBV30|NA|TRBD1|TRBJ2-7
CAWSLQGAREQYF
TGTGCCTGGAGTCTACAGGGGGCTCGGGAGCAGTACTTC
>TRBV5-1|few|TRBD1|TRBJ1-2
CASSLRQGGIYGYTF
TGCGCCAGCAGCTTGCGACAGGGTGGAATCTATGGCTACACCTTC
>TRBV2|NA|TRBD1|TRBJ2-4
CASSEDGRGNIQYF
TGTGCCAGCAGTGAAGATGGCAGGGGGAACATTCAGTACTTC
>TRBV7-9|NA|NA|TRBJ2-7
CASSFSANYEQYF
TGTGCCAGCAGCTTTAGCGCAAACTACGAGCAGTACTTC
>TRBV21-1|medium-sized|NA|TRBJ2-5
CASSKDRGQETQYF
TGTGCCAGCAGCAAAGACAGGGGGCAAGAGACCCAGTACTTC
>TRBV19|NA|TRBD2|TRBJ2-1
CASSMGGTGNEQFF
TGTGCCAGTAGTATGGGAGGGACTGGCAATGAGCAGTTCTTC
>TRBV9|NA|TRBD2|TRBJ2-1
CASSVGSREGSYNEQFF
TGTGCCAGCAGCGTAGGGAGCAGGGAGGGCAGCTACAATGAGCAGTTCTTC
>TRBV27|NA|NA|TRBJ2-1
CASPGVAPYNEQFF
TGTGCCAGCCCCGGGGTAGCGCCCTACAATGAGCAGTTCTTC
>TRBV29-1|NA|NA|TRBJ1-2
CSVGEDGYTF
TGCAGCGTCGGGGAGGATGGCTACACCTTC
>TRBV13|NA|TRBD2|TRBJ2-7
CASSPGGGSFTTEQYF
TGTGCCAGCAGCCCCGGGGGGGGTTCCTTTACCACCGAGCAGTACTTC
>TRBV2|large|NA|TRBJ1-4
CASSEDTSTNEKLFF
TGTGCCAGCAGTGAAGACACCTCAACTAATGAAAAACTGTTTTTT
>TRBV6-6|NA|TRBD2|TRBJ2-7
CASKSGRASYEQYF
TGTGCCAGCAAGAGCGGGAGGGCCTCCTACGAGCAGTACTTC
>TRBV6-1|NA|NA|TRBJ1-2
CASSERGDPSGGYTF
TGTGCCAGCAGTGAAAGGGGGGACCCGTCGGGCGGCTACACCTTC
>TRBV7-8|NA|NA|TRBJ1-1
CASSFVVNTEAFF
TGTGCCAGCAGCTTCGTGGTGAACACTGAAGCTTTCTTT
>TRBV29-1|NA|NA|TRBJ2-5
CSMGGPETQYF
TGCAGCATGGGGGGGCCAGAGACCCAGTACTTC
>TRBV30|NA|NA|TRBJ1-3
CAWSVGGASGNTIYF
TGTGCCTGGAGTGTAGGGGGAGCCTCTGGAAACACCATATATTTT
>TRBV19|NA|TRBD1|TRBJ1-4
CASSRSRDSSEKLFF
TGTGCCAGTAGTAGGTCCAGGGACAGTAGCGAAAAACTGTTTTTT
>TRBV28|NA|TRBD2|TRBJ2-1
CASSPLIRGGNEQFF
TGTGCCAGCAGTCCGCTCATTCGGGGGGGGAATGAGCAGTTCTTC
>TRBV4-1|NA|NA|TRBJ2-7
CASSQAGQSYEQYF
TGCGCCAGCAGCCAAGCAGGACAGTCCTACGAGCAGTACTTC
>TRBV28|NA|NA|TRBJ2-5
CASGPLGRSFRGETQYF
TGTGCCAGCGGACCCCTAGGACGGTCCTTTAGAGGAGAGACCCAGTACTTC
>TRBV5-1|NA|NA|TRBJ2-6
CASSLAVGDRGANVLTF
TGCGCCAGCAGCTTGGCGGTTGGGGACCGTGGGGCCAACGTCCTGACTTTC
>TRBV19|few|NA|TRBJ1-1
CASRAGNTEAFF
TGTGCCAGTAGGGCGGGGAACACTGAAGCTTTCTTT
>TRBV4-1|NA|TRBD2|TRBJ2-4
CASSQPRLAGGGGAKNIQYF
TGCGCCAGCAGCCAACCTCGGCTAGCGGGAGGGGGAGGAGCCAAAAACATTCAGTACTTC
>TRBV7-3|NA|NA|TRBJ2-1
CASSLNAAGNEQFF
TGTGCCAGCAGCCTGAATGCCGCCGGCAATGAGCAGTTCTTC
>TRBV29-1|NA|NA|TRBJ1-2
CSVALGGVGYTF
TGCAGCGTTGCCCTGGGAGGGGTTGGCTACACCTTC
>TRBV9|NA|NA|TRBJ2-1
CASSPGWEQFF
TGTGCCAGCAGCCCCGGGTGGGAGCAGTTCTTC
>TRBV28|NA|TRBD2|TRBJ2-7
CASKRGLANKGEQYF
TGTGCCAGCAAAAGGGGACTAGCGAATAAGGGTGAGCAGTACTTC
>TRBV9|NA|NA|TRBJ2-7
CASSVVQTLPGQYF
TGTGCCAGCAGCGTAGTTCAGACGCTACCTGGGCAGTACTTC
>TRBV5-1|NA|TRBD2|TRBJ2-7
CASSLDLAGLSYEQYF
TGCGCCAGCAGCTTGGACCTAGCGGGGCTCTCCTACGAGCAGTACTTC
>TRBV7-2|NA|NA|TRBJ2-7
CASSFGGASYEQYF
TGTGCCAGCAGCTTCGGCGGAGCCTCCTACGAGCAGTACTTC
>TRBV18|NA|TRBD2|TRBJ2-2
CASSRLAGGNTGELFF
TGTGCCAGCTCGCGACTAGCGGGAGGGAACACCGGGGAGCTGTTTTTT
>TRBV6-1|NA|NA|TRBJ1-5
CASSEASAPNQPQHF
TGTGCCAGCAGTGAAGCGTCAGCTCCAAATCAGCCCCAGCATTTT
>TRBV11-2|NA|NA|TRBJ2-7
CASSLGGNEQYF
TGTGCCAGCAGCTTAGGAGGGAATGAGCAGTACTTC
>TRBV4-1|NA|TRBD1|TRBJ1-1
CASSRPGGTLNTEAFF
TGCGCCAGCAGCCGTCCAGGGGGGACACTGAACACTGAAGCTTTCTTT
>TRBV5-1|NA|NA|TRBJ2-3
CASSLGAGYTDTQYF
TGCGCCAGCAGCTTGGGGGCGGGGTACACAGATACGCAGTATTTT
>TRBV5-1|NA|NA|TRBJ1-2
CASSLGDLANYGYTF
TGCGCCAGCAGCTTAGGGGACCTGGCTAACTATGGCTACACCTTC
>TRBV5-1|NA|TRBD2|TRBJ2-1
CASSLAGTSGYNEQFF
TGCGCCAGCAGCTTGGCGGGGACTAGCGGGTACAATGAGCAGTTCTTC
>TRBV9|NA|TRBD2|TRBJ2-5
CASSTLAGGRQETQYF
TGTGCCAGCAGCACTCTAGCGGGGGGGCGCCAAGAGACCCAGTACTTC
>TRBV10-3|once|TRBD2|TRBJ2-2
CAISRTSDTGELFF
TGTGCCATCAGTAGGACTAGCGACACCGGGGAGCTGTTTTTT
>TRBV5-1|NA|NA|TRBJ2-1
CASSLGPQLRDRSYNEQFF
TGCGCCAGCAGCTTGGGGCCTCAATTAAGGGATAGGTCCTACAATGAGCAGTTCTTC
>TRBV19|NA|NA|TRBJ1-1
CASSIGRDAEAFF
TGTGCCAGTAGTATAGGACGGGATGCTGAAGCTTTCTTT
>TRBV19|once|NA|TRBJ2-2
CASSRARGSGTGELFF
TGTGCCAGTAGTAGGGCCCGGGGTTCGGGCACCGGGGAGCTGTTTTTT
>TRBV7-9|NA|TRBD1|TRBJ1-2
CASSFWTGELMGNYGYTF
TGTGCCAGCAGCTTCTGGACAGGGGAATTGATGGGTAACTATGGCTACACCTTC
>TRBV18|NA|NA|TRBJ1-6
CASSRDRPTNNSPLHF
TGTGCCAGCTCGCGCGATAGACCAACTAATAATTCACCCCTCCACTTT
>TRBV19|NA|TRBD1|TRBJ1-5
CASSISTGTAYQPQHF
TGTGCCAGTAGTATAAGCACCGGGACAGCTTATCAGCCCCAGCATTTT
>TRBV2|NA|NA|TRBJ1-2
CASVGGHEFGYTF
TGTGCCAGCGTCGGGGGCCACGAATTTGGCTACACCTTC